By sample share, the clone carrying this TCR beta chain is medium-sized. Its matching antigen is unknown. Sequencing used immunoSEQ multiplex PCR; TCRdb keeps in-frame clones, though not all of them. The sample holds some 49,000 clones; roughly 82% are singletons and the top ten take under 5%. This CDR3 spans 14 amino acids. Germline V CDR1 and CDR2: SGHTA, FQGNSA. Trimming cost V 5 bases and J 0 bases; bases outside gene matches: 3. The data originate from a study of OX40 agonist ivuxolimab in advanced cancers. Whole-study context: Three patients showed partial responses: one hepatocellular carcinoma and two cutaneous melanoma cases.

The study's findings and limits: Antigen specificity of clonally expanded peripheral T cells was not established. Among the lowest peripheral clonal expansion occurred in 0.1-3.0 mg/kg partial responders. It was also the case that some nonresponders had low normalized T-cell clonal expansion.

The source is an adult with an advanced solid tumor such as melanoma, head and neck, liver or kidney cancer. V gene TRBV7-2 combines with J gene TRBJ1-1; TRBD1 aligns across 7 bases. This specimen consisted of CD4+ or CD8+ T cells sorted from blood, obtained in a trial of the OX40 agonist ivuxolimab. This CDR3 is CASSADRLNTEAFF. CDR3 DNA sequence: TGTGCCAGCAGCGCGGACAGGTTGAACACTGAAGCTTTCTTT.